The following is a T cell receptor (beta chain) sequence with its context. Its antigen is undetermined. Assay: immunoSEQ multiplex PCR; the TCRdb copy retains only in-frame clones and omits some. This repertoire shows some 71,000 clones, about 89% found once; its top ten account for 3.4%. With 8 bases clipped from V and 4 bases from J, the junction kept 5 bases outside the gene matches. The CDR3 has 14 amino acids. Germline loops: CDR1 MDHEN, CDR2 SYDVKM. The sample originates from a study of PD-L1 blockade in urothelial cancer. Study observations and caveats: Durable-benefit cases showed more tumor-associated blood clone expansion at 3 weeks.

Locally advanced or metastatic urothelial carcinoma affected the patients. This chain connects TRBV28 to TRBJ2-3; 11 bases match TRBD2. The receptor was isolated from a man in his sixties with urothelial cancer. This specimen consisted of PBMCs, obtained around atezolizumab (anti-PD-L1) treatment. Written as DNA, the CDR3 is TGTGCCAGCCGTACTAGCGGGGGCTCAGATACGCAGTATTTT. Translated: CASRTSGGSDTQYF.